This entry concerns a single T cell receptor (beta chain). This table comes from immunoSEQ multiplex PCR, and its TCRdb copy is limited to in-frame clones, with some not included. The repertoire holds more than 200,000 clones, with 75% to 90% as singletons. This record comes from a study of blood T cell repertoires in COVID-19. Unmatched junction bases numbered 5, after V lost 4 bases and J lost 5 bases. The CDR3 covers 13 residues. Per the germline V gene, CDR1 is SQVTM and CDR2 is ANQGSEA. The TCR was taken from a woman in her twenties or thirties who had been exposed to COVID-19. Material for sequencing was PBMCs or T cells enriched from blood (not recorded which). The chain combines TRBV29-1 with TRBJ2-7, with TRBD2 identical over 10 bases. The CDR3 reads CSVVRTSGDEQYF. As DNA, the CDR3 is TGCAGCGTTGTTCGGACTAGCGGCGACGAGCAGTACTTC.